This T cell receptor (beta chain) is drawn from a study of blood T cell repertoires in COVID-19 (dated by TCRdb to 2018 to 2020). Study-level background: The collaborator samples originated in the United States, Italy and Spain and spanned the acute and convalescent phases of COVID-19. The material from the prospective study consisted of cDNA or gDNA derived from T cells, B-cell-depleted T cells, or PBMCs. Subjects who had been exposed to COVID-19, were actively infected with it, or had recovered from it provided the deeply sampled blood TCRbeta repertoires that made up the dataset. The repertoires were made available in a free public database intended to serve as a resource for research on the immune response to SARS-CoV-2. Samples came from the ongoing ImmuneRACE study (first 160 participants) plus 1,254 subjects from 6 global collaborators. Nearly every sample came with metadata listing a de-identified subject ID, COVID-19 status, age in years and sex. HLA class I and class II types, where available, came from metadata supplied by the sample provider rather than from assay-based typing.

V is reduced by 0 bases and J by 6 bases, leaving a spacing of 12 bases between them. CDR1 MNHNY and CDR2 SVGAGI were looked up in the germline V gene (reference sequence). The CDR3, from cysteine to phenylalanine, totals 15 residues. The retained sequence is limited to the CDR3, 45 bases, with the frame set at the first base. Collaborating institutions collected whole blood in K2EDTA tubes following their own protocols. For TCRbeta analysis, collaborator samples were shipped as frozen whole blood, as isolated PBMCs, or as DNA extracted from either sample type. Findings and caveats that apply to the study as a whole: How much clinical and demographic metadata was included differed by source and by participant, and the metadata was provided uncurated.

TCRbeta CDR3 regions were amplified from genomic DNA by means of the immunoSEQ Assay, a bias-controlled multiplex PCR. Per the authors' processing: Nucleated cell counts per sample were estimated from amplification of reference gene primers within the assay. To quantify the absolute abundance of each unique TCRbeta CDR3 rearrangement, sequence reads were collapsed and filtered. For each sample, productive Simpson clonality was calculated by taking the square root of Simpson's diversity index across productive rearrangements. Here the immuneACCESS table is served through TCRdb, limited to in-frame sequences with V and J called. Missing clones are a known gap in these copies; in checked studies unresolved V genes cover under half, and the rest lacks a known reason. V and J calls and clone size come straight from that table; D and trimming were deduced from the DNA. This sample gives 20,000 or so clones in total; over 70% of them show up just once. The top ten constitute 3.2% of the sample.

Comment on this clone: Its recognized antigen is unknown. Nothing much larger sits one base from this clone, and base qualities are not available.

Sequencing used peripheral blood. The TCR originated in a human donor in a cohort sampled during active COVID-19. The chain uses TRBV6-6 and TRBJ1-5; perhaps TRBD1 is the D gene, with 5 bases matching. The CDR3 reads CASSYSGGGGQPQHF. The DNA reads TGTGCCAGCAGTTACTCCGGGGGGGGAGGTCAGCCCCAGCATTTT.